This entry features one T cell receptor beta chain sequence. The sample originates from a study of T cell changes during pregnancy in multiple sclerosis. Sequencing was performed with immunoSEQ multiplex PCR; in TCRdb, only in-frame clones are kept and a portion is missing. The sample yields about 110,000 clones, about nine tenths seen once. The V segment lost 3 bases and the J segment 0 bases; nucleotides outside the gene matches: 8. Germline loops: CDR1 SGHAT, CDR2 FQDESV (reference sequence). The CDR3 totals 18 residues. This sample comprised peripheral blood, obtained after pregnancy. The TCR originated in a female donor with multiple sclerosis, enrolled in a pregnancy study. The rearrangement links TRBV11-1 to TRBJ2-2; 9 nucleotides agree with TRBD1. The CDR3 sequence is CASSFGTGLFPNTGELFF. The CDR3 DNA reads TGTGCCAGCAGCTTCGGGACAGGGCTCTTTCCGAACACCGGGGAGCTGTTTTTT. Variable domain in full (rest from reference TRBV11-1 and TRBJ2-2): EAEVAQSPRYKITEKSQAVAFWCDPISGHATLYWYRQILGQGPELLVQFQDESVVDDSQLPKDRFSAERLKGVDSTLKIQPAELGDSAMYLCASSFGTGLFPNTGELFFGEGSRLTVL.